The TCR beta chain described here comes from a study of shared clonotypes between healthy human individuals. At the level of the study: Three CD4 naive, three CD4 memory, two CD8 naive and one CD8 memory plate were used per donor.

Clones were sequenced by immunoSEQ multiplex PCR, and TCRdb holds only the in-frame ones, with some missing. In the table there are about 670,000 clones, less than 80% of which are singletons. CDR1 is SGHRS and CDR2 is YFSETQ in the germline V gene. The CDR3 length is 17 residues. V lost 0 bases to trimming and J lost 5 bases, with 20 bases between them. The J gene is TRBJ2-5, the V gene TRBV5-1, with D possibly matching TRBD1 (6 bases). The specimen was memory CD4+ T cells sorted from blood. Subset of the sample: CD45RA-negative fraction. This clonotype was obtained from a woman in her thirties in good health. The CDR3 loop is CASSLGSRGTGGETQYF. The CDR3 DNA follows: TGCGCCAGCAGCTTGGGGTCGAGGGGGACGGGTGGTGAGACCCAGTACTTC.